The 5 T cell receptor beta chains presented below share a single source sample, sequenced in a study of cytomegalovirus exposure and HLA in healthy donors. The PCR ran on 60 Vbeta and 13 Jbeta primers. Measured with immunoSEQ multiplex PCR; TCRdb has only the in-frame clones, and not every one. The sample contains some 220,000 clones, about 77% of which appear only once. Sequenced material: PBMCs. The receptor source for this set is a boy between 5 and 17 years old in good health and CMV-seronegative.

The rearrangement uses TRBV7-9 and TRBJ2-2; the D is unclear. V was shortened by 7 bases and J by 6 bases, with 24 bases between the two germline ends. Germline V gene sequence: CDR1 SEHNR, CDR2 FQNEAQ (reference sequence). This CDR3 has 17 residues. This CDR3 is CASTMKSYRSQPGELFF. For the CDR3, the DNA is TGTGCCAGCACCATGAAATCGTACAGATCCCAACCCGGGGAGCTGTTTTTT.

This chain connects TRBV11-3 to TRBJ1-1, with TRBD1 matching over 7 bases. V lost 3 bases, J lost 2 bases, and 6 bases stayed unmatched. This CDR3 has 15 residues. Germline V gives CDR1 SGHNT, CDR2 YENEEA. CDR3 nucleotides: TGTGCCAGCAGCTTTGGAGGGACAGCTAACACTGAAGCTTTCTTT. Residues: CASSFGGTANTEAFF.

The chain has TRBV6-5 and TRBJ1-1, with D maybe TRBD1 (5 bases). This CDR3 has 13 amino acids. Germline V gene data show CDR1 as MNHEY and CDR2 as SVGAGI. The CDR3 region is CETQIQEGTEAFF. DNA for the CDR3: TGTGAAACCCAAATACAGGAGGGGACTGAAGCTTTCTTT.

The rearrangement joins TRBV11-3 to TRBJ2-1; 8 nucleotides align to TRBD2. The CDR3 is made up of 16 amino acids. Germline V lookup: CDR1 SGHNT, CDR2 YENEEA. V lost 5 bases and J lost 7; bases outside the gene matches: 13. For the CDR3, the DNA is TGTGCCAGCAGCGACTTCGCCGGCCCTAGCGGGAATGAGCAGTTCTTC. Its translation is CASSDFAGPSGNEQFF.

J is TRBJ2-7 and V is TRBV9; D gene ambiguous. Germline V gene data show CDR1 as SGDLS and CDR2 as YYNGEE. V was pared by 0 bases and J by 2 bases, with 9 bases between. The CDR3 covers 14 residues. Here the CDR3 DNA reads TGTGCCAGCAGCGTAGGCGGAAGGACCTACGAGCAGTACTTC. Translated: CASSVGGRTYEQYF.